This T cell receptor (beta chain) appears in the sequencing data of a study of T-cell memory formation after mild COVID-19. Trimming stripped 3 bases from V and 6 bases from J, with 14 bases between. CDR3 length: 15 amino acids. The germline V gene encodes CDR1 SNHLY and CDR2 FYNNEI. 5'RACE with constant-segment primers built TCRalpha and TCRbeta cDNA libraries with UMIs. TCRdb reprocessed the 5' RACE reads with MiXCR, giving one entry per CDR3 protein. Of approximately 240,000 distinct CDR3 sequences listed, about a sixth are singletons. Sequencing was done on a sample of PBMCs or a T cell subset sorted from them (not recorded which). This clonotype was obtained from a man younger than 35 who had mild COVID-19 (a few samples of this study predate the infection). Cell type and time point are not known. The V call is TRBV2, the J call TRBJ2-2, with TRBD1 as a possible D gene (5 bases). The CDR3 protein is CASSEAPREAGELFF. CDR3 coding DNA: TGTGCCAGCAGTGAGGCCCCCAGGGAAGCCGGGGAGCTGTTTTTT.